Listed here are 18 T cell receptor beta chains from one sample, sequenced in a study of T cell responses to AZD1222 COVID-19 vaccine. This table comes from immunoSEQ multiplex PCR, and its TCRdb copy is limited to in-frame clones, with some not included. The sample shows about 150,000 clones, around nine tenths of them seen only once. Sequenced here: peripheral blood, sampled on day 0 of AZD1222 vaccination. These receptor sequences come from an adult in good health.

The chain uses TRBV19 and TRBJ2-2, with D possibly being TRBD2 (6 bases). V shed 3 bases and J shed 1 base, with 9 bases lying between them. The CDR3 sequence is 15 residues long. Germline CDR1 and CDR2: LNHDA and SQIVND (reference sequence). CDR3 nucleotide sequence: TGTGCCAGTAGTATCACTAGCTTGAACACCGGGGAGCTGTTTTTT. Its translation is CASSITSLNTGELFF. The full variable domain, with the rest looked up from reference TRBV19 and TRBJ2-2, is DGGITQSPKYLFRKEGQNVTLSCEQNLNHDAMYWYRQDPGQGLRLIYYSQIVNDFQKGDIAEGYSVSREKKESFPLTVTSAQKNPTAFYLCASSITSLNTGELFFGEGSRLTVL.

The V call is TRBV6-2 or TRBV6-3, the J call TRBJ2-3; no firm D call. The germline CDR1 and CDR2 sequences are MNHEY and SVGEGT. V shed 6 bases and J shed 2 bases, with 15 bases lying between them. The CDR3 runs 15 residues. In nucleotides, the CDR3 is TGTGCCAGCAGCCCTACTGAGACGTCCACAGATACGCAGTATTTT. The encoded protein is CASSPTETSTDTQYF.

V and J are TRBV29-1 and TRBJ1-6; unclear D gene. The V end was cut by 6 bases, the J end by 5 bases, with 14 bases between. Germline V gene sequence: CDR1 SQVTM, CDR2 ANQGSEA. The CDR3 has 14 residues. The DNA for the CDR3 is TGCAGCGTCGCCCCGGGTTGGAATAATTCACCCCTCCACTTT. Translation gives CSVAPGWNNSPLHF.

This sequence joins TRBV29-1 and TRBJ1-2; D is uncertain. The ends were cut back, 1 base at V and 5 bases at J, with 14 bases in the middle. The CDR3 runs 14 residues. The germline V gene encodes CDR1 SQVTM and CDR2 ANQGSEA. This chain's CDR3 is CSVEGTGTLYGYTF. In DNA, the CDR3 is TGCAGCGTTGAAGGCACGGGCACCCTTTATGGCTACACCTTC. Using reference TRBV29-1 and TRBJ1-2 for the parts outside the CDR3, the full variable domain is SAVISQKPSRDICQRGTSLTIQCQVDSQVTMMFWYRQQPGQSLTLIATANQGSEATYESGFVIDKFPISRPNLTFSTLTVSNMSPEDSSIYLCSVEGTGTLYGYTFGSGTRLTVV.

The genes are TRBV28 and TRBJ2-1; TRBD1 or TRBD2 may be the D gene (6 bases each). Germline CDR1 MDHEN, CDR2 SYDVKM. The V end was cut by 6 bases, the J end by 8 bases, with 14 bases between. CDR3 length: 13 residues. In DNA, the CDR3 is TGTGCCAGCAGGGAGATCGGGGGCGATGAGCAGTTCTTC. Residues: CASREIGGDEQFF.

V usage is TRBV28 and J usage is TRBJ1-3; 7 bases line up with TRBD1. V was pared by 5 bases and J by 0 bases, with 7 bases of the junction left unmatched. Germline CDR1 MDHEN, CDR2 SYDVKM. The CDR3 runs to 16 residues. The CDR3 reads CASSRQGRSSGNTIYF. In nucleotides, the CDR3 is TGTGCCAGCAGTAGACAGGGCCGAAGCTCTGGAAACACCATATATTTT. Variable domain in full (rest from reference TRBV28 and TRBJ1-3): DVKVTQSSRYLVKRTGEKVFLECVQDMDHENMFWYRQDPGLGLRLIYFSYDVKMKEKGDIPEGYSVSREKKERFSLILESASTNQTSMYLCASSRQGRSSGNTIYFGEGSWLTVV.

The V call is TRBV24-1, the J call TRBJ2-7, with D possibly matching TRBD1 (6 bases). The V end was cut by 2 bases, the J end by 0 bases, with 16 bases between. The CDR3 is 17 residues long. Looked up from germline, CDR1 is KGHDR and CDR2 is SFDVKD. CDR3 amino acids: CATSDSGTNGLSYEQYF. CDR3 nucleotide sequence: TGTGCCACCAGTGATTCCGGGACAAATGGGCTCTCCTACGAGCAGTACTTC.

CDR3 residues: CATSDGRNTEAFF. The CDR3 DNA follows: TGTGCCACCAGTGACGGCAGGAACACTGAAGCTTTCTTT. The rearrangement joins TRBV24-1 to TRBJ1-1, with D unresolved. This CDR3 is 13 amino acids long. The V end lost 4 bases, the J end lost 1 base, and 6 bases lay between the germline ends. Germline V gives CDR1 KGHDR, CDR2 SFDVKD.

V and J are TRBV7-9 and TRBJ2-4; TRBD1 agrees at 8 bases. Unmatched junction bases numbered 12, after V lost 0 bases and J lost 2 bases. Germline V gives CDR1 SEHNR, CDR2 FQNEAQ (reference sequence). This CDR3 comprises 19 residues. The CDR3 nucleotides are TGTGCCAGCAGCTTAGCGACCCCGGGACAGGCTCCATCCAAAAACATTCAGTACTTC. This codes for CASSLATPGQAPSKNIQYF.

The J gene is TRBJ1-3, the V gene TRBV5-1; no definite D call. Germline CDR1 is SGHRS and CDR2 is YFSETQ. The CDR3 loop spans 17 amino acids. Trimming cost V 4 bases and J 0 bases, with 17 bases left between them. This CDR3 is CASSREPTRSSGNTIYF. DNA for the CDR3: TGCGCCAGCAGCAGGGAGCCGACACGAAGCTCTGGAAACACCATATATTTT.

J is TRBJ2-3 and V is TRBV28, with 8 bases that match TRBD2. Germline loops: CDR1 MDHEN, CDR2 SYDVKM. After removal of 3 bases from V and 3 bases from J, the junction contained 2 bases not matched to a gene. This CDR3 comprises 14 residues. The CDR3 DNA reads TGTGCCAGCAGTTTCCTAGCGGGTACAGATACGCAGTATTTT. Its translation is CASSFLAGTDTQYF.

CDR3 coding DNA: TGTGCCAGCAGCGAAGCCAAGATCTCTGGAAACACCATATATTTT. This encodes CASSEAKISGNTIYF. This chain connects TRBV9 to TRBJ1-3; D ambiguous. Trimming pared 3 bases from V and 0 bases from J, leaving 10 bases between. The germline V gene encodes CDR1 SGDLS and CDR2 YYNGEE. The CDR3 extends over 15 amino acids.

This chain joins TRBV7-6 and TRBJ2-7; 13 positions agree with TRBD2. Losses at the gene ends were 5 bases for V and 3 bases for J; bases not matched to a gene: 4. Germline-derived CDR1 and CDR2 are SGHVS and FNYEAQ. This CDR3 has 15 amino acids. This CDR3 reads CASSDGLAGVYEQYF. The CDR3 coding sequence is TGTGCCAGCAGCGATGGACTAGCGGGAGTCTACGAGCAGTACTTC.

The chain couples TRBV7-2 to TRBJ1-2; D is uncertain. There are 13 residues in the CDR3. Germline CDR1 and CDR2: SGHTA and FQGNSA. The V and J ends lost 2 bases and 1 base respectively, with 5 bases between them. The CDR3: CASSLPGNYGYTF. DNA of the CDR3: TGTGCCAGCAGCTTACCGGGTAACTATGGCTACACCTTC.

The chain couples TRBV3-1 (or the pseudogene TRBV3-2) to TRBJ1-3; D is undetermined. Germline V gene sequence: CDR1 LGHDT, CDR2 YNNKEL (reference sequence). Between the trimmed V and J ends, which lost 6 bases and 5 bases, there was a span of 8 bases. This CDR3 has 12 amino acids. The CDR3 is CASRPKRNTIYF. CDR3 nucleotides: TGTGCCAGCAGACCCAAAAGAAACACCATATATTTT.

The chain recombines TRBV6-2 or TRBV6-3 with TRBJ2-1, with TRBD2 matching over 10 bases. Germline V CDR1 and CDR2: MNHEY, SVGEGT. The V segment lost 6 bases and the J segment 15 bases; nucleotides outside the gene matches: 14. The CDR3 contains 14 residues. CDR3 coding DNA: TGTGCCAGCAGCCTAGCGGGGGCTCAAACACCGGCGTTCTTC. It translates to CASSLAGAQTPAFF.

This chain uses TRBV6-5 with TRBJ2-1; TRBD2 matches at 7 bases. Looked up from germline, CDR1 is MNHEY and CDR2 is SVGAGI. There are 14 residues in the CDR3. V lost 2 bases to trimming and J lost 3 bases; unmatched junction nucleotides: 1. The CDR3 nucleotides are TGTGCCAGCAGTTACGCGGGAGACTACAATGAGCAGTTCTTC. This codes for CASSYAGDYNEQFF.

The V and J genes are TRBV20-1 and TRBJ2-5, with D possibly being TRBD1 (6 bases). The germline CDR1 and CDR2 sequences are DFQATT and SNEGSKA (reference sequence). This CDR3 has 11 amino acids. V was cut by 8 bases and J by 5 bases, with 12 bases left in between. As DNA, the CDR3 is TGCAGTAAGACAGGAGTGGAGACCCAGTACTTC. It specifies CSKTGVETQYF.